This T cell receptor (beta chain) was retrieved from a study of PD-1 blockade in classical Hodgkin lymphoma (TCRdb year 2020). Looking at the study overall: The study used CyTOF and TCR beta sequencing to define a peripheral blood immune signature of response to PD-1 blockade in classical Hodgkin lymphoma.

Per the publication, the time point label means: newly diagnosed, previously untreated cHL patient sample. Magnetic negative selection with a Miltenyi CD8+ T cell isolation kit was used to purify CD8+ T cells from thawed PBMCs. To serve as a comparison group for the relapsed/refractory trial patients, PBMCs were sequenced from patients with newly diagnosed, previously untreated classical Hodgkin lymphoma. After peripheral blood was drawn into 8 mL Vacutainer Cell Preparation Tubes, PBMCs were isolated by centrifugation and then cryopreserved. Purified CD4+ and CD8+ fractions were prepared only for cases where an additional PBMC sample was available. Magnetically labelled cells were depleted on LS columns in a quadroMACS separator, and the flow-through was collected as the purified fraction. The Qiagen DNeasy kit was used to extract genomic DNA from unsorted PBMCs and from the negatively selected CD4+ and CD8+ fractions. Using primers that anneal to V and J segments, immunoSEQ multiplex PCR amplified the TCR beta CDR3 regions. A synthetic immune receptor repertoire was used to minimize amplification bias, and any residual bias was removed computationally once sequencing was done. The authors' pipeline ran thus. Repertoire diversity was quantified as the Shannon entropy index using custom Python scripts. Unsorted, CD4+ and CD8+ repertoires were analyzed separately, except for combined analyses in which CD4+ and CD8+ sequences were merged in silico. Not all clones reach the TCRdb copy of this immuneACCESS table, which keeps in-frame sequences only. Checked studies attribute under half of the gap to unresolved V genes and leave the rest unexplained. V, J and clone size were drawn from that table, and D and trimming were deduced from the DNA. The sample table contains 10,000 or so clones; only one count was recorded for 85% to 90% of them. The ten largest clones capture 15% of the sample.

The full study reports these points: Only a single clinical trial cohort was studied, and what caused the repertoire differences, possibly disease activity or prior therapy, remained undefined. Baseline TCR diversity was reported as lower in newly diagnosed patients than in healthy donors, and lower still in relapsed/refractory patients.

Measured from the cysteine to the phenylalanine, the CDR3 is 14 residues long. CDR3 DNA only is kept here, 42 bases in frame from base 1. For CDR1 and CDR2, the germline V gene (reference sequence) lists PRHDT and FYEKMQ. The junction shows trimming of 5 bases on V and 1 base on J, plus 11 bases between the germline ends. This clone was seen a single time. There is no known antigen for this receptor. No quality values exist for individual bases; no much larger clone is one base distant. The material sequenced was CD8+ T cells from blood. The chain joins TRBV13 to TRBJ1-1, with the D gene not confidently named. The receptor comes from a human donor with classical Hodgkin lymphoma. The sequence in DNA is TGTGCCAGCAGCGAGGGCCCCGGGAACACTGAAGCTTTCTTT. This yields the protein CASSEGPGNTEAFF.